Described below is a single TCR beta chain sequence and its context. Its antigen has not been determined. No base-level quality is on record; no much larger clone is a single base apart. For CDR1 and CDR2, the germline V gene lists MGHRA and YSYEKL. The CDR3 starts with the cysteine, ends with the phenylalanine, and has 16 residues. The kept DNA is CDR3 alone, 48 bases in frame from the first base. V loses 1 base at its end and J loses 9 bases; junction bases beyond the gene matches: 10. Each donor gave one peripheral blood draw, averaging roughly 120 mL, which was collected into heparinised tubes. A BD FACSAria II and a panel including CD45RO, CCR7, CD25, CD127, CD95 and CD27 were used to sort naive, central memory, regulatory and stem cell-like memory CD4+ T cells. Purity was above 95% for every sorted population. PBMCs were isolated right away by Lymphoprep density gradient centrifugation and were stained directly, without culture. To minimize batch effects, samples were stained and sorted in pairs, one healthy donor with one patient per experiment.

The data are from a study of beta chain features in type 1 diabetes listed by TCRdb under 2018. Study-level background: Mean age, gender distribution, total cell number and subset yield did not differ between patients and healthy donors. Across all samples, fewer than 110,000,000 sorted cells were examined, and cell number per subset correlated strongly with RNA yield. The study compared the TCRB repertoires of sorted circulating CD4+ T cell subsets in recently diagnosed type 1 diabetes patients with those in matched healthy donors. Naive and central memory subsets were obtained from all 28 donors, but regulatory and stem cell-like memory subsets were isolated from only 8 patients and 8 healthy donors. General study outcomes and caveats: The naive, central memory and regulatory TCRB repertoires appeared to resemble one another more closely among patients than among healthy donors. Patients with type 1 diabetes made fewer insertions and deleted more nucleotides at VDJ recombination sites, implying thymic rearrangement abnormalities. PCR might favor shorter templates, but patient and control samples were amplified and corrected together, so any skew would affect both groups equally. Because small numbers of individuals were included in the HLA sub-analyses, any influence of HLA type on TCRB rearrangement was left unresolved. Type 1 diabetes patients showed a moderate but significant shortening of TCRB CDR3 length in all four CD4+ subsets. Because cDNA was sequenced instead of genomic DNA, activated cells with high expression could be over-represented, although the groups did not differ in activation or CD3 levels.

All of the isolated RNA was reverse transcribed with the High Capacity cDNA Reverse Transcription Kit, so expressed TCRB transcripts were sequenced. Naive, central memory and regulatory T cell samples underwent deep immunoSEQ sequencing, averaging about 3.57 million total reads per sample. Sorted cells were lysed in RLT buffer, and RNA was extracted using DNase-treated RNeasy Micro or Mini kits according to cell number. To prevent cross-contamination, every cell subset was processed on its own, while patient and healthy donor samples were processed together. TCRB sequences were amplified from cDNA with the immunoSEQ multiplex PCR, producing 87-bp fragments spanning the CDR3 region. The amplicons were sequenced using the Illumina HiSeq platform. Turning to the authors' computational methods: PCR bias was corrected computationally using synthetic template baselines, and reads within Hamming distance 2 were collapsed, with unmergeable singletons discarded. Reads were aligned to IMGT to assign V, D and J genes, CDR3 length, and insertions or deletions at six rearrangement sites. Within each subset, clonotype counts were normalized to sorted cell number, and only after that were true diversity and Gini coefficients computed with the tcR R package. The overlap coefficient, calculated on TCRB nucleotide sequences, was used to measure repertoire sharing. Out-of-frame TCRB sequences from naive cells were analyzed as a proxy for the pre-selection repertoire. In TCRdb, the immuneACCESS table is reduced to in-frame sequences with V and J assigned. These tables do not hold every clone; where another copy was compared, an unresolved V gene accounts for under half, and the others remain unexplained. The DNA gave D and trimming, while V, J and clone size come from that table. For this sample there are fewer than 300,000 clones; 11% appear just once. 0.017% of the sample lies in the top ten.

The sequence came from a man aged 30 to 39 with type 1 diabetes. The chain employs TRBV4-1 and TRBJ2-4; 9 of the junction bases match TRBD2. What was sequenced was naive CD4+ T cells from blood. What this sample's cell subset or site label stands for: true naive CD4+ T cells. The bases read TGCGCCAGCAGCCAAGGAGTAGCGGGAGCCTCCAGCATTCAGTACTTC. It translates to CASSQGVAGASSIQYF.